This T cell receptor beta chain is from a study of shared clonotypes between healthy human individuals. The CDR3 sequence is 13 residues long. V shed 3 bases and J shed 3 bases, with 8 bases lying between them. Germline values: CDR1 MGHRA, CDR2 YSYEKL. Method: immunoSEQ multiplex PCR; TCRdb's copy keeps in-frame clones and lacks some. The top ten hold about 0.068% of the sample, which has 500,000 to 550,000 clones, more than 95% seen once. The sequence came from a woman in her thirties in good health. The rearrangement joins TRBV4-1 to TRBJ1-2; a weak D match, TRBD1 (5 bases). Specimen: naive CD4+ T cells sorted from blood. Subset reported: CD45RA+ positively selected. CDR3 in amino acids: CASSHRDHYGYTF. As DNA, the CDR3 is TGCGCCAGCAGCCACAGGGACCACTATGGCTACACCTTC.